This TCR beta chain was sequenced in a study of cytomegalovirus exposure and HLA in healthy donors. The PCR made use of 60 Vbeta and 13 Jbeta primers. TCRdb's table, derived via immunoSEQ multiplex PCR, lists solely in-frame clones and lacks some. The table shows 50,000 or so clones, with roughly 73% occurring only once. Whole-study results and caveats: No immune exposure information besides CMV serostatus was available.

The germline V gene encodes CDR1 SGHTA and CDR2 FQGTGA. V trimming: 5 bases; J trimming: 3 bases; junction bases outside the gene matches: 3. The CDR3 is 13 amino acids. About this clone itself: As yet, its antigen is unknown.

The TCR originated in a man aged 18 to 30 in good health and CMV-seronegative. This rearrangement joins TRBV7-3 to TRBJ2-5; 7 bases line up with TRBD1. The sample taken for sequencing was PBMCs. In DNA form, the CDR3 reads TGTGCCAGCAGCCAAGGGACAGAAGAGACCCAGTACTTC. This codes for CASSQGTEETQYF.